Listed below are T cell receptor beta chains from one sample, sequenced in a study of blood T cell repertoires in COVID-19. The data were produced by immunoSEQ multiplex PCR, yet TCRdb's version contains in-frame clones alone and is incomplete. The sample yields 25,000 to 30,000 clones, just over 85% seen once. The sequenced material came from peripheral blood. The receptors stem from a man aged 65-85 years with acute or convalescent COVID-19. CDR3s include the opening cysteine and the closing phenylalanine or tryptophan. A D gene is named only where the DNA matches it firmly. Where a row states a size, it is once, few, many or the class of an expanded clone; other rows omit it.

V gene: TRBV18; D gene: TRBD2; clone size: .; J gene: TRBJ2-5; CDR3 DNA: TGTGCCAGCTCACCCCCGGGACTAGCGTCCGAGACCCAGTACTTC; CDR3 protein: CASSPPGLASETQYF
V gene: TRBV6-2/TRBV6-3; D gene: .; clone size: .; J gene: TRBJ1-5; CDR3 DNA: TGTGCCAGCAGTTCCAGGGGACAGCCCCAGCATTTT; CDR3 protein: CASSSRGQPQHF
V gene: TRBV28; D gene: TRBD1; clone size: .; J gene: TRBJ1-4; CDR3 DNA: TGTGCCAGCAGTCCAGGGGGTCCAACTAATGAAAAACTGTTTTTT; CDR3 protein: CASSPGGPTNEKLFF
V gene: TRBV11-3; D gene: .; clone size: few; J gene: TRBJ2-7; CDR3 DNA: TGTGCCAGCAGCATTTCGGGGTACGAGCAGTACTTC; CDR3 protein: CASSISGYEQYF
V gene: TRBV25-1; D gene: TRBD2; clone size: .; J gene: TRBJ2-3; CDR3 DNA: TGTGCCAGCAGCCGGACTAGCGGGAGTTGGGGCACAGATACGCAGTATTTT; CDR3 protein: CASSRTSGSWGTDTQYF
V gene: TRBV6-4; D gene: TRBD1; clone size: .; J gene: TRBJ1-2; CDR3 DNA: TGTGCCAGCAGTCCAGGGGGCCAACCCTATGGCTACACCTTC; CDR3 protein: CASSPGGQPYGYTF
V gene: TRBV6-2/TRBV6-3; D gene: .; clone size: .; J gene: TRBJ2-7; CDR3 DNA: TGTGCCAGCAGTTCCCCCGGTCGCCACGAGCAGTACTTC; CDR3 protein: CASSSPGRHEQYF
V gene: TRBV7-2; D gene: TRBD1; clone size: .; J gene: TRBJ2-5; CDR3 DNA: TGTGCCAGCAGCCTCGCCGGACAGGGAGGCGGAGCGACCCAGTACTTC; CDR3 protein: CASSLAGQGGGATQYF
V gene: TRBV20-1; D gene: .; clone size: once; J gene: TRBJ2-7; CDR3 DNA: TGCAGTGCTAGTAGCGGTTACGAGCAGTACTTC; CDR3 protein: CSASSGYEQYF
V gene: TRBV6-2/TRBV6-3; D gene: .; clone size: .; J gene: TRBJ2-7; CDR3 DNA: TGTGCCAGCAGCCACCCCGGGGACCGGGAGACTGCCTACGAGCAGTACTTC; CDR3 protein: CASSHPGDRETAYEQYF
V gene: TRBV3-1/TRBV3-2; D gene: .; clone size: .; J gene: TRBJ1-3; CDR3 DNA: TGTGCCAGCAGCCCCTCAGGGATCAACACCATATATTTT; CDR3 protein: CASSPSGINTIYF
V gene: TRBV4-2; D gene: TRBD1; clone size: .; J gene: TRBJ1-3; CDR3 DNA: TGTGCCAGCAGCCAGGATACAGGGGGACGGGGCGGAAACACCATATATTTT; CDR3 protein: CASSQDTGGRGGNTIYF
V gene: TRBV5-1; D gene: .; clone size: .; J gene: TRBJ1-4; CDR3 DNA: TGCGCCAGTCGAGACAGCCCAACTAATGAAAAACTGTTTTTT; CDR3 protein: CASRDSPTNEKLFF
V gene: TRBV6-2/TRBV6-3; D gene: .; clone size: .; J gene: TRBJ2-3; CDR3 DNA: TGTGCCAGCAGTGGGACCCGGGGAGGCGGGACGCAGTATTTT; CDR3 protein: CASSGTRGGGTQYF
V gene: TRBV7-2; D gene: TRBD2; clone size: .; J gene: TRBJ2-7; CDR3 DNA: TGTGCCAGCAGCTTAGCGGGCGGACTAGACTACGAGCAGTACTTC; CDR3 protein: CASSLAGGLDYEQYF
V gene: TRBV24-1; D gene: TRBD1; clone size: .; J gene: TRBJ1-5; CDR3 DNA: TGTGCCACCCTGCGGATCCAACAGGGGATTTGCAATCAGCCCCAGCATTTT; CDR3 protein: CATLRIQQGICNQPQHF
V gene: TRBV21-1; D gene: .; clone size: .; J gene: TRBJ1-5; CDR3 DNA: TGTGCCAGCAGCAAAGACAGGGGAAGGGGCAATCAGCCCCAGCATTTT; CDR3 protein: CASSKDRGRGNQPQHF
V gene: TRBV6-5; D gene: TRBD1; clone size: .; J gene: TRBJ2-7; CDR3 DNA: TGTGCCAGCAGCCGCGGGACAGGGGGTAACGAGCAGTACTTC; CDR3 protein: CASSRGTGGNEQYF
V gene: TRBV7-2; D gene: .; clone size: .; J gene: TRBJ1-1; CDR3 DNA: TGTGCCAGCAGCTTAAGCCAGGCCCCTGAAGCTTTCTTT; CDR3 protein: CASSLSQAPEAFF
V gene: TRBV5-1; D gene: .; clone size: .; J gene: TRBJ2-1; CDR3 DNA: TGCGCCAGCAGCCCCCGGACAGTGGCCTCCTACAATGAGCAGTTCTTC; CDR3 protein: CASSPRTVASYNEQFF
V gene: TRBV4-3; D gene: TRBD1; clone size: .; J gene: TRBJ1-5; CDR3 DNA: TGCGCCAGCAGCCAAGGAGCCGGGACAGGAAGCATTCAGCCCCAGCATTTT; CDR3 protein: CASSQGAGTGSIQPQHF
V gene: TRBV28; D gene: .; clone size: .; J gene: TRBJ1-3; CDR3 DNA: TGTGCCAGCAGTGTCCCTACAAGGGGGGGAAACACCATATATTTT; CDR3 protein: CASSVPTRGGNTIYF
V gene: TRBV9; D gene: .; clone size: once; J gene: TRBJ2-2; CDR3 DNA: TGTGCCAGCAGCGGCGGAGGGGCGAACACCGGGGAGCTGTTTTTT; CDR3 protein: CASSGGGANTGELFF
V gene: TRBV5-1; D gene: TRBD1; clone size: .; J gene: TRBJ1-2; CDR3 DNA: TGCGCCAGCACACCATCCGGGACAGCGAACTATGGCTACACCTTC; CDR3 protein: CASTPSGTANYGYTF
V gene: TRBV7-9; D gene: TRBD1; clone size: few; J gene: TRBJ1-2; CDR3 DNA: TGTGCCAGCAGCCGGGGACAGAACTATGGCTACACCTTC; CDR3 protein: CASSRGQNYGYTF
V gene: TRBV21-1; D gene: .; clone size: .; J gene: TRBJ2-1; CDR3 DNA: TGTGCCAGCAGCAACCCCCCGTCGACTAGCGGGAGTTTGGGCGATGAGCAGTTCTTC; CDR3 protein: CASSNPPSTSGSLGDEQFF
V gene: TRBV28; D gene: .; clone size: .; J gene: TRBJ2-1; CDR3 DNA: TGTGCCAGCAGTTTCCTAAGTGGCGGTGAGCAGTTCTTC; CDR3 protein: CASSFLSGGEQFF